This TCR beta chain was observed in a study of response to subunit inactivated influenza vaccine. This clonotype occurred many times. No antigen is known for it. Study-wide findings and caveats: After each seasonal influenza vaccination, few new T cells are recruited, the authors suggested.

MiXCR, applied by TCRdb to the RT-PCR reads, yields one record per CDR3 protein. The data contain more than 150,000 distinct CDR3 sequences, 9.2% of them seen just once; the ten biggest clones take up roughly 11%. Deletions cut 2 bases from V and 3 bases from J, with 11 bases between. Germline V gene sequence: CDR1 SGHTA, CDR2 FQGNSA. The CDR3 runs 15 residues. Sequenced material: non-naive T cells sorted from PBMCs, taken on the day of vaccination. The chain uses TRBV7-2 and TRBJ2-1; the D gene is possibly TRBD1 (6 bases). The source of this sequence is a man in his fifties who received an inactivated influenza vaccine. As DNA, the CDR3 is TGTGCCAGCAGCTTAAGAGAGACAGGCTACAATGAGCAGTTCTTC. This translates into CASSLRETGYNEQFF.